This entry is about one T cell receptor (beta chain). Its specificity is unknown. This CDR3 is 14 amino acids long. Some clones are missing from TCRdb's copy, which holds only in-frame ones; the method was immunoSEQ multiplex PCR. Found here are 65,000 to 85,000 clones, 75% to 90% of them singletons; the top ten hold approximately 4%. This sample was taken from a study of OX40 agonist ivuxolimab in advanced cancers. Study-wide results and limits: With doses of 0.1-3.0 mg/kg, partial responders showed among the lowest clonal expansion. Some nonresponders additionally presented with little normalized T-cell clonal expansion.

The chain couples TRBV21-1 to TRBJ2-7. TRBV21-1 is a pseudogene locus. The sample consisted of CD4+ or CD8+ T cells sorted from blood, taken in a trial of the OX40 agonist ivuxolimab. This clonotype originated in an adult with an advanced solid tumor such as melanoma, head and neck, liver or kidney cancer. The CDR3 spells CASRKPSGTDRQYF. The CDR3, as DNA: TGTGCCAGCAGGAAACCCTCCGGGACGGACCGCCAGTACTTC.